This TCR beta chain was identified in a study of technical replicates of blood from several donors. TCRdb's copy holds only in-frame clones and misses some; the assay was immunoSEQ multiplex PCR. The data hold 75,000 to 100,000 clones, with about 95% observed a single time. Germline lookup yields CDR1 LGHNA and CDR2 YNFKEQ. After removal of 1 base from V and 4 bases from J, the junction contained 7 bases not matched to a gene. The CDR3 is 16 amino acids. The receptor comes from a human donor in good health. The source material was T cells isolated from PBMCs. V usage is TRBV4-2 and J usage is TRBJ2-7; 10 bases are a match to TRBD2. The CDR3 here is CASSQGGLAGEYEQYF. CDR3 coding DNA: TGTGCCAGCAGCCAAGGAGGCCTAGCGGGAGAGTACGAGCAGTACTTC.